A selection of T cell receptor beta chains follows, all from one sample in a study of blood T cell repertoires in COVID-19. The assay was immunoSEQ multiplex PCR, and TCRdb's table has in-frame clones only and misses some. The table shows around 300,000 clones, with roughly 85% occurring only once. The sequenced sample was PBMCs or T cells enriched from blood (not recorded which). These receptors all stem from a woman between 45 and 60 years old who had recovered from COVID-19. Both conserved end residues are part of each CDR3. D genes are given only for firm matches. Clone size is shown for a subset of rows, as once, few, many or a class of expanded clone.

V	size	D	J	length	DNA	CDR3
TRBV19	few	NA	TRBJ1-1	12	TGTGCCAGTAGCCCGCGGGCCACTGAAGCTTTCTTT	CASSPRATEAFF
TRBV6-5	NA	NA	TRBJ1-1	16	TGTGCCAGCAGTTCATGGTCAAGCAATATGAACACTGAAGCTTTCTTT	CASSSWSSNMNTEAFF
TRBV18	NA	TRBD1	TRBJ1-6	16	TGTGCCAGCTCAGGTAGACAGGGGACCTATAATTCACCCCTCCACTTT	CASSGRQGTYNSPLHF
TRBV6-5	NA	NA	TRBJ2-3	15	TGTGCCAGCAGCAGGGGTCGAATCGGCACAGATACGCAGTATTTT	CASSRGRIGTDTQYF
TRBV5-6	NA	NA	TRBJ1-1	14	TGTGCCAGCAACAACAGGATTCTCAACACTGAAGCTTTCTTT	CASNNRILNTEAFF
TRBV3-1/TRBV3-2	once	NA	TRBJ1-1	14	TGTGCCAGCAGCCAAGTTAGCCGGAACACTGAAGCTTTCTTT	CASSQVSRNTEAFF
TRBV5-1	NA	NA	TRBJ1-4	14	TGCGCCAGCAGCCGAGAGGGAACTAATGAAAAACTGTTTTTT	CASSREGTNEKLFF
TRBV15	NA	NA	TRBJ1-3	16	TGTGCCACCAGCAGACGGCGACACAACTCTGGAAACACCATATATTTT	CATSRRRHNSGNTIYF
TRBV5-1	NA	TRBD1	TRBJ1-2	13	TGCGCCAGCAGCTTTGACAGGGGGTATGGCTACACCTTC	CASSFDRGYGYTF
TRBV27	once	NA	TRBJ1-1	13	TGTGCCAGCAGGAGGGCCATGAACACTGAAGCTTTCTTT	CASRRAMNTEAFF
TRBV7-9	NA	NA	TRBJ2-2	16	TGTGCCAGCACCTCCCTGGGAAAAGGGGAGGCCGGGGAGCTGTTTTTT	CASTSLGKGEAGELFF
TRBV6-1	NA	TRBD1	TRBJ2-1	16	TGTGCCAGCAGTGAGTATGGGACAGGGCTCTACAATGAGCAGTTCTTC	CASSEYGTGLYNEQFF
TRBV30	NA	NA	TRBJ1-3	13	TGTGCCTGGAGTAGGAGCTCTGGAAACACCATATATTTT	CAWSRSSGNTIYF
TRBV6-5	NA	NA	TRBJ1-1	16	TGTGCCAGCAGTTACCTACAGTCGATCGTCAACACTGAAGCTTTCTTT	CASSYLQSIVNTEAFF
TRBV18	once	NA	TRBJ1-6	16	TGTGCCAGCTCACCAATCCCCCCAAATTCTAATTCACCCCTCCACTTT	CASSPIPPNSNSPLHF
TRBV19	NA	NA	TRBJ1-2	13	TGTGCCAGTAGTACCCAGACAGCGCCTGGCTACACCTTC	CASSTQTAPGYTF
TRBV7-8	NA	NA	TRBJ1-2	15	TGTGCCAGCAGCTTAGTACCTGCCAGGGACTATGGCTACACCTTC	CASSLVPARDYGYTF
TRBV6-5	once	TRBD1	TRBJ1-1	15	TGTGCCAGCAGTCCCCGGGCAGGGGGGTTCACTGAAGCTTTCTTT	CASSPRAGGFTEAFF
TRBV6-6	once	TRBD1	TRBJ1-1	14	TGTGCCAGCAGGGCCGGGACAGTGAACACTGAAGCTTTCTTT	CASRAGTVNTEAFF
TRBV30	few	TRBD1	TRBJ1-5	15	TGTGCCTGGAGTCAGTACTCGGGACAGGGGGTGCCCCAGCATTTT	CAWSQYSGQGVPQHF
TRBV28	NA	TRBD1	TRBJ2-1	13	TGTGCCAGCAGTTTTTGGATATCGACAGGGGTGGTCTTC	CASSFWISTGVVF
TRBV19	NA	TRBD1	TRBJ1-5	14	TGTGCCAGTAGTAGACAGGGGAACAATCAGCCCCAGCATTTT	CASSRQGNNQPQHF
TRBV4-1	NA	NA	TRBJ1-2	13	TGCGCCAGCAGCCTGACTTGGAACTATGGCTACACCTTC	CASSLTWNYGYTF
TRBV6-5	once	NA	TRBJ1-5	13	TGTGCCAGCAGAGCCGGGAACAATCAGCCCCAGCATTTT	CASRAGNNQPQHF
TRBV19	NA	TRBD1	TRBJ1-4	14	TGTGCCAGTAGTATGGGACAGCAATTTTTTCGCATGATTTTT	CASSMGQQFFRMIF
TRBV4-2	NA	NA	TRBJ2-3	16	TGTGCCAGCAGCCAAGCAGGGGCCGAAAGCACAGATACGCAGTATTTT	CASSQAGAESTDTQYF
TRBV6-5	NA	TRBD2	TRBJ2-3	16	TGTGCCAGCAGTTACTCGAGGGCGGGGGGGACAGATACGCAGTATTTT	CASSYSRAGGTDTQYF
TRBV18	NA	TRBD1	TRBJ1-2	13	TGTGCCAGCTCACCCACAGGGGAGTATGGCTACACCTTC	CASSPTGEYGYTF